What follows are 18 T cell receptor beta chains derived from one specimen sequenced in a study of molecular identifiers for immune sequencing clone quantification. TCRdb re-derived calls from the PCR reads in MiXCR, one entry per CDR3 protein. The profile shows about 640,000 distinct CDR3 sequences, less than 20% of them singletons. Sequencing was carried out using naive CD8+ T cells from blood, with Jurkat cell RNA spiked in. Noted subset: FACS-sorted CD8+CD4-CCR7+CD45RA+ naive T cells. The receptors originated from a human donor in good health. Some libraries in this study had Jurkat cell RNA spiked in.

This clonotype was seen repeatedly, ten times or more. The chain carries TRBV29-1 and TRBJ2-3, with TRBD1 matching 7 bases. The length of the CDR3 is 15 residues. V was clipped by 7 bases and J by 4 bases; unmatched bases: 14. From germline, CDR1 is SQVTM and CDR2 ANQGSEA. CDR3 protein: CSAGGGGQASDTQYF. The CDR3 DNA sequence: TGCAGCGCAGGGGGTGGAGGACAGGCCTCAGATACGCAGTATTTT.

Notes on this clonotype: This could be a read error, since a much larger clone is one nucleotide away. The V call is TRBV6-2 or TRBV6-3, the J call TRBJ2-3, with D tentatively TRBD2 (6 bases). The CDR3 contains 17 residues. CDR1 MNHEY and CDR2 SVGEGT come from the germline V gene. V was shortened by 10 bases and J by 4 bases, with 27 bases between the two germline ends. In nucleotides, the CDR3 is TGTGCCAACATCACCCCGGGAGTTGGGGCCGACGCAGATACGCAGTATTTT. It specifies CANITPGVGADADTQYF.

This clonotype was seen at least ten times. The V call is TRBV27, the J call TRBJ1-4; 10 nucleotides agree with TRBD1. Trimming cost V 6 bases and J 7 bases; bases outside gene matches: 8. CDR3 length: 15 amino acids. The V gene's germline CDR1 is MNHEY and CDR2 SMNVEV (reference sequence). In DNA, the CDR3 is TGTGCCAGCAGCCAAGGGACAGGGGAAGTTGAAAAACTGTTTTTT. It is translated as CASSQGTGEVEKLFF.

This clonotype was observed many times. This sequence joins TRBV5-1 and TRBJ1-6; D unclear. This CDR3 spans 13 amino acids. The germline V gene encodes CDR1 SGHRS and CDR2 YFSETQ. V shed 1 base and J shed 12 bases, with 11 bases lying between them. CDR3 amino acids: CASSLNGGLPLHF. CDR3 DNA sequence: TGCGCCAGCAGCTTGAACGGAGGCCTACCCCTCCACTTT.

Notes on this clonotype: A much larger clone is a single base away; this may be a read error. This rearrangement joins TRBV7-2 to TRBJ2-1, with 10 nucleotides matching TRBD2. Germline V CDR1 and CDR2: SGHTA, FQGNSA. The CDR3 consists of 17 residues. The CDR3 sequence is CASSLGRTSGNVNEQLF. CDR3 bases: TGTGCCAGCAGCTTAGGCAGAACTAGCGGGAATGTCAATGAGCAGCTCTTC.

The rearrangement uses TRBV4-1 and TRBJ2-7; no clear D. The V gene lost 2 bases and the J gene lost 4 bases, with 9 bases spanning the gap. Per germline, CDR1 MGHRA and CDR2 YSYEKL. This CDR3 has 13 residues. The CDR3 loop reads CASSQTVNYEQYF. CDR3 bases: TGCGCCAGCAGCCAAACGGTTAATTACGAGCAGTACTTC.

The CDR3 loop reads CAQGRGNTFDEQFF. The DNA for the CDR3 is TGTGCCCAAGGACGGGGAAACACTTTCGATGAGCAGTTCTTC. The chain has TRBV30 and TRBJ2-1; D perhaps matches TRBD2 (5 bases). This CDR3 is built from 14 residues. Germline CDR1 and CDR2: GTSNPN and SVGIG (reference sequence). The V end lost 8 bases, the J end lost 8 bases, and 22 bases lay between the germline ends.

With respect to this clonotype: A much larger clone lies one base from this, so it may be a read error. The chain uses TRBV4-1 and TRBJ2-3; 7 nucleotides align to TRBD1. CDR1 MGHRA and CDR2 YSYEKL come from the germline V gene. This CDR3 comprises 15 residues. For the CDR3, the DNA is TGCGCCAGCGGCCAAGAGGGACAGACCACAGATACGCAGTATTTT. This sequence encodes CASGQEGQTTDTQYF.

The V gene is TRBV29-1, the J gene TRBJ2-7; possibly TRBD1 for D (5 bases). The CDR3 contains 13 residues. The V gene's germline CDR1 is SQVTM and CDR2 ANQGSEA. Trimming pared 5 bases from V and 4 bases from J, leaving 15 bases between. The CDR3 sequence: CSVMDMSSYEQYF. CDR3 nucleotide sequence: TGCAGCGTTATGGACATGAGCTCATACGAGCAGTACTTC.

Ten or more counts support this clonotype. The V gene is TRBV6-2 or TRBV6-3, the J gene TRBJ2-3; no definite D call. The germline V and J ends were trimmed by 0 bases and 5 bases, with 3 bases remaining between them. The CDR3 totals 12 residues. The germline gives CDR1 MNHEY, CDR2 SVGEGT. DNA of the CDR3: TGTGCCAGCAGTTACTCGAGAGATACGCAGTATTTT. It specifies CASSYSRDTQYF.

The sample holds a few counts of this clonotype. V gene TRBV3-1 combines with J gene TRBJ2-7, with a weak D call TRBD1 (6 bases). In germline, CDR1 is LGHDT, CDR2 YNNKEL (reference sequence). This CDR3 has 16 amino acids. V was clipped by 4 bases and J by 1 base, with 17 bases between them. In DNA, the CDR3 is TGTGCCAGCAGCCGGTCCCCCCTGGGGGCGTCCTACGAGCAGTACTTC. Protein product: CASSRSPLGASYEQYF.

V is TRBV4-3 and J is TRBJ2-7, with D unresolved. The CDR3 is 14 residues long. The germline V and J ends were trimmed by 1 base and 5 bases, with 12 bases remaining between them. Looked up from germline, CDR1 is LGHNA and CDR2 is YSLEER. The CDR3 reads CASSQGASSHEQYF. The DNA of the CDR3 is TGCGCCAGCAGCCAAGGGGCTAGTTCCCACGAGCAGTACTTC.

This clonotype was detected only once. A much more abundant neighbour one base away suggests this may be a read error. Here the CDR3 reads CATSWDRGLSNQPQHF. CDR3 in DNA: TGTGCCACCAGCTGGGACAGGGGGTTAAGCAATCAGCCCCAGCATTTT. The chain links TRBV15 to TRBJ1-5, with 11 positions matching TRBD1. The CDR3 consists of 16 residues. In germline, CDR1 is LNHNV, CDR2 YYDKDF (reference sequence). The trim removed 5 bases at V and 1 base at J, leaving 4 bases unmatched.

This clonotype has at least ten counts. This chain connects TRBV7-9 to TRBJ1-1, with D possibly being TRBD1 (5 bases). Germline V gene sequence: CDR1 SEHNR, CDR2 FQNEAQ (reference sequence). This CDR3 comprises 17 residues. Trimming stripped 5 bases from V and 1 base from J, with 20 bases between. For the CDR3, the DNA is TGTGCCAGCAGCCTACCGGCAGGGTTTGGTTCGAACACTGAAGCTTTCTTT. Amino acids: CASSLPAGFGSNTEAFF. Full variable domain (remainder filled in from reference TRBV7-9 and TRBJ1-1): DTGVSQNPRHKITKRGQNVTFRCDPISEHNRLYWYRQTLGQGPEFLTYFQNEAQLEKSRLLSDRFSAERPKGSFSTLEIQRTEQGDSAMYLCASSLPAGFGSNTEAFFGQGTRLTVV.

About this clonotype: An end of the junction differs from the germline gene, which may be a read error. V and J are TRBV7-3 and TRBJ2-7; D is uncertain. The CDR3 spans 17 residues. The germline V gene encodes CDR1 SGHTA and CDR2 FQGTGA. CDR3 DNA: TGTGCCAGCAGTCCACCGGCCACGCCTCCCTTTCCCTACGAGCAGCACTTC. It encodes CASSPPATPPFPYEQHF.

This clonotype was observed many times. The chain carries TRBV11-2 and TRBJ2-6; 9 bases align to TRBD1. The CDR3 covers 16 residues. Germline CDR1 SGHAT, CDR2 FQNNGV. With V trimmed by 6 bases and J by 4 bases, 7 bases remained unmatched. This CDR3 reads CASSGTGTSGANVLTF. The DNA for the CDR3 is TGTGCCAGCAGTGGGACAGGGACGTCCGGGGCCAACGTCCTGACTTTC.

This clonotype was detected ten times or more. This chain uses TRBV4-1 with TRBJ2-5; D not resolved. Germline loops: CDR1 MGHRA, CDR2 YSYEKL. The ends were cut back, 2 bases at V and 0 bases at J, with 16 bases in the middle. The CDR3 extends over 17 amino acids. The CDR3 reads CASSQNEHGGYQETQYF. CDR3 DNA: TGCGCCAGCAGCCAAAATGAACACGGCGGCTACCAAGAGACCCAGTACTTC.

Of note for this clonotype: One base away lies a much larger clone, so this may be a sequencing read error. The CDR3 sequence is CASSFTAGRGDQPQHF. CDR3 DNA sequence: TGTGCCAGCAGTTTCACGGCCGGGCGGGGCGATCAGCCCCAGCATTTT. J is TRBJ1-5 and V is TRBV12-3 or TRBV12-4; possible D gene TRBD1, 5 bases. V was shortened by 3 bases and J by 5 bases, with 17 bases between the two germline ends. This CDR3 is 16 amino acids long.